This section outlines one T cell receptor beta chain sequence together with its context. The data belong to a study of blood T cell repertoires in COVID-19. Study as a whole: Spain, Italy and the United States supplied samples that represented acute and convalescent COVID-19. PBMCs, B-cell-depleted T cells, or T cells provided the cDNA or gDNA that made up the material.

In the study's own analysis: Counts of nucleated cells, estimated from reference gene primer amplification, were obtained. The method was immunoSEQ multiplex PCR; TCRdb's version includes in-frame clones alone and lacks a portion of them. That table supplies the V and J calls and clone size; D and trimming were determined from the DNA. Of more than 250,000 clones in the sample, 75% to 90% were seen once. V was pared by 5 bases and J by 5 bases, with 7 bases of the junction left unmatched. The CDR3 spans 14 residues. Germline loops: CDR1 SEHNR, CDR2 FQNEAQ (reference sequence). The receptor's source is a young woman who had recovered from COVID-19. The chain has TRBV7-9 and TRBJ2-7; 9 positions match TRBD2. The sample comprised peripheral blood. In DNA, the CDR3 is TGTGCCAGCAGCCGAGCGGGGGGTATGGACGAGCAGTACTTC. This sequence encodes CASSRAGGMDEQYF.